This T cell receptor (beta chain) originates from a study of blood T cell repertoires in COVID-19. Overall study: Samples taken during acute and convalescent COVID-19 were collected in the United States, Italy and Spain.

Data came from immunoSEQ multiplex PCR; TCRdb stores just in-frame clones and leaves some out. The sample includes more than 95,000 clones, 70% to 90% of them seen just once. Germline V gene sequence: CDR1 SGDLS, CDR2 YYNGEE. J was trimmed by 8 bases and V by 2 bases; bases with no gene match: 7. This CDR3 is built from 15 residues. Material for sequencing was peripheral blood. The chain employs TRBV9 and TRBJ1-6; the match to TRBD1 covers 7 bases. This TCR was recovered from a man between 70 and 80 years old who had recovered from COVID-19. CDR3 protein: CASSVDSGGHSPLHF. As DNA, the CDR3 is TGTGCCAGCAGCGTGGACTCAGGGGGTCATTCACCCCTCCACTTT.